Listed here are 7 T cell receptor beta chains from one sample, sequenced in a study of blood T cell repertoires in COVID-19. The method was immunoSEQ multiplex PCR; TCRdb's version includes in-frame clones alone and lacks a portion of them. The sample yields around 420,000 clones, approximately 86% seen once. The source material was PBMCs or T cells enriched from blood (not recorded which). The source is a woman aged 40 to 50 with acute COVID-19.

A single count supports this clone. V is TRBV10-2 and J is TRBJ1-3; D is uncertain. Germline V gene data show CDR1 as WSHSY and CDR2 as SAAADI. Trimming removed 3 bases from V and 4 bases from J, with 10 bases in between. CDR3 length: 14 amino acids. The DNA of the CDR3 is TGCGCCAGCAGTGAAGCGCCTTGGGGAAACACCATATATTTT. Protein: CASSEAPWGNTIYF.

This chain links TRBV12-3 or TRBV12-4 with TRBJ1-5; D uncertain. Trimming took off 3 bases at V and 4 bases at J, with 7 bases between the two ends. The CDR3 sequence is 13 residues long. In nucleotides, the CDR3 is TGTGCCAGCAGTTTTCGGGAAAATCAGCCCCAGCATTTT. The encoded protein is CASSFRENQPQHF.

The chain links TRBV30 to TRBJ1-6; TRBD1 matches 7 bases. Per the germline V gene, CDR1 is GTSNPN and CDR2 is SVGIG (reference sequence). V lost 1 base, J lost 4 bases, and 1 base stayed unmatched. The CDR3 covers 14 residues. This chain's CDR3 is CAWSAGQYNSPLHF. The CDR3 nucleotides read TGTGCCTGGAGTGCGGGACAGTATAATTCACCCCTCCACTTT.

This clone was counted between two and nine times. V usage is TRBV11-3 and J usage is TRBJ1-3; 7 bases are shared with TRBD1. The CDR3 is made up of 15 amino acids. With V trimmed by 6 bases and J by 4 bases, 9 bases remained unmatched. CDR1 is SGHNT and CDR2 is YENEEA in the germline V gene. CDR3 loop: CASSHSTGSGNTIYF. The DNA of the CDR3 is TGTGCCAGCAGTCATTCGACAGGGTCCGGAAACACCATATATTTT.

The chain recombines TRBV5-1 with TRBJ2-2, with unresolved D. The CDR3 has 17 residues. The germline V and J ends were trimmed by 5 bases and 0 bases, with 17 bases remaining between them. From germline, CDR1 is SGHRS and CDR2 YFSETQ. Written as DNA, the CDR3 is TGCGCCAGCAGTGGCCCTCCAGGAAAACCGAACACCGGGGAGCTGTTTTTT. This translates into CASSGPPGKPNTGELFF.

The rearrangement links TRBV18 to TRBJ1-4; D uncertain. The CDR3 is 14 amino acids. V was trimmed by 2 bases and J by 8 bases, leaving 12 bases between them. From germline, CDR1 is KGHSH and CDR2 LQKENI. CDR3 DNA sequence: TGTGCCAGCTCACCAGAACAGAACGCGGAAAAACTGTTTTTT. Translating it yields CASSPEQNAEKLFF.

This clone was recorded once. The gene calls are TRBV15 and TRBJ1-5; D gene uncertain. Germline-derived CDR1 and CDR2 are LNHNV and YYDKDF (reference sequence). The V and J ends lost 0 bases and 6 bases respectively, with 9 bases between them. The CDR3 runs to 14 residues. The CDR3 reads CATSRDRGSQPQHF. The CDR3 DNA reads TGTGCCACCAGCAGAGATCGAGGGAGTCAGCCCCAGCATTTT.